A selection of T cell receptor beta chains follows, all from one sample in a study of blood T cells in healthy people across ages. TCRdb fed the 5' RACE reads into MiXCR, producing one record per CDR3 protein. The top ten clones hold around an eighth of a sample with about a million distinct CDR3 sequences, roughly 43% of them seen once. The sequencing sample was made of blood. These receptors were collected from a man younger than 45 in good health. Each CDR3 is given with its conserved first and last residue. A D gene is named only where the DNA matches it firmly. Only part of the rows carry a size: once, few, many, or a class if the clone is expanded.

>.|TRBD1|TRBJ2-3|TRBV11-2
TGTGCCAGCAGCTTAGATGGACAGGGGGGCACAGATACGCAGTATTTT
CASSLDGQGGTDTQYF
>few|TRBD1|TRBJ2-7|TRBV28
TGTGCCAGCAGTTCACCAACAGGGGACGAGCAGTACTTC
CASSSPTGDEQYF
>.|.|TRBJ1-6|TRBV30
TGTGCCTGGAGGGGGCAGGGATCTTCACCCCTCCACTTT
CAWRGQGSSPLHF
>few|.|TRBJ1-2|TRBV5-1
TGCGCCAGCAGCCTATACCAGGGAAGTGGCTACACCTTC
CASSLYQGSGYTF
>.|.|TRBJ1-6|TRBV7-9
TGTGCCAGCAGCTCCGGACCGTCCTATAATTCACCCCTCCACTTT
CASSSGPSYNSPLHF
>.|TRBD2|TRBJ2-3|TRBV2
TGTGCCAGCAGTGAAGATCGGACTAGCACAGGGACGCAGTATTTT
CASSEDRTSTGTQYF
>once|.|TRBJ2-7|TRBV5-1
TGCGCCAGCAGCTCACAGGTCCACGAGCAGTACTTC
CASSSQVHEQYF
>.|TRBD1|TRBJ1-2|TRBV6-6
TGTGCCAGCATTCCTACGACCGGGACAGATCGCTACACCTTC
CASIPTTGTDRYTF
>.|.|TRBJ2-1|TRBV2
TGTGCCAGCAGTGAATTCCTGGGCGGTGAGCAGTTCTTC
CASSEFLGGEQFF
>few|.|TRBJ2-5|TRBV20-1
TGCAGTGCGGAGGTTTTGGAGACCCAGTACTTC
CSAEVLETQYF
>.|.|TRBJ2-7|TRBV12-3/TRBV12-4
TGTGCCAGCAGTTTAGGCCCGCAGCGTCGCGGCGACGAGCAGTACTTC
CASSLGPQRRGDEQYF
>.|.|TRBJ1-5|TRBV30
TGTGCCTGGAGTCGGAAGGGGAACAATCAGCCCCAGCATTTT
CAWSRKGNNQPQHF
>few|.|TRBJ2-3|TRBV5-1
TGCGCCAGCAGCTTTAGCTCAGGGGCTTGGTATACGCAGTATTTT
CASSFSSGAWYTQYF
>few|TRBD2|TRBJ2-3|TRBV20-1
TGCAGTGCTAGCCCGGGGGGGCGAAATACGCAGTATTTT
CSASPGGRNTQYF
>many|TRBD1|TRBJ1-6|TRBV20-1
TGCAGTGCTAGGCGGACAGGGGAATCCTATAATTCACCCCTCCACTTT
CSARRTGESYNSPLHF
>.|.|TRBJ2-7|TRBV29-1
TGCAGCGTTGCCCAACTCCGGGTGGGTGGAGACTACGAGCAGTACTTC
CSVAQLRVGGDYEQYF
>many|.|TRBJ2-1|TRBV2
TGTGCCAGCAGTGAAGACAGGAGCTCCTACAATGAGCAGTTCTTC
CASSEDRSSYNEQFF
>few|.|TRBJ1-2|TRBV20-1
TGCAGTGCTAGACCCCCGTCAGGGGTGGCGGACTATGGCTACACCTTC
CSARPPSGVADYGYTF
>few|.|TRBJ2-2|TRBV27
TGTGCCAGCAGTGTATATCAGGGCGGGGAGCTGTTTTTT
CASSVYQGGELFF
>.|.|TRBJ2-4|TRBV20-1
TGCAGTGCTAGAGACGGGATTACTAGAGCCAAAAACATTCAGTACTTC
CSARDGITRAKNIQYF
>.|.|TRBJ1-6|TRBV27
TGTGCCTCAAACGAGGGGCACTCGGGGACGTGGGGTTCACCCCTCCACTTT
CASNEGHSGTWGSPLHF
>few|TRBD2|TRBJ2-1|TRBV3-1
TGTGCCAGCAGCCAAGTCCCGCGGGGGATCGGCAATGAGCAGTTCTTC
CASSQVPRGIGNEQFF
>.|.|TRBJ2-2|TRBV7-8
TGTGCCAGCAGCACCATTGGAGGGCCGGTGAACACCGGGGAGCTGTTTTTT
CASSTIGGPVNTGELFF
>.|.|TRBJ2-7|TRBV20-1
TGCAGTGCCGCTGGTGGCTTTGGTGACAACGAGCAGTACTTC
CSAAGGFGDNEQYF
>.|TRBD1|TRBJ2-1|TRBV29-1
TGCAGCGTCCAGGGTGGACAGGGATACAATGAGCAGTTCTTC
CSVQGGQGYNEQFF
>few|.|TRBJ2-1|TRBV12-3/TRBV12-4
TGTGCCAGCAGCCAACCCCCGGGCGATGAGCAGTTCTTC
CASSQPPGDEQFF
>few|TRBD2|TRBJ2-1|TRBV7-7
TGTGCTAGCAGCCCGGTTCCTAGCGGTTCCAATGAGCAGTTCTTC
CASSPVPSGSNEQFF
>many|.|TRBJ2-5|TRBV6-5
TGTGCCAGCAGTTCCCTACTCCGACCCCAACGGGGGCCACAAGAGACCCAGTACTTC
CASSSLLRPQRGPQETQYF
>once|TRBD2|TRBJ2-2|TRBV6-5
TGTGCCAGCAGTTGGGGGGGTGCGAACACCGGGGAGCTGTTTTTT
CASSWGGANTGELFF
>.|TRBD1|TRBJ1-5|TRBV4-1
TGCGCCAGCAGCCACGGCCCCCGGGACAGGGGTAGACGGAATCAGCCCCAGCATTTT
CASSHGPRDRGRRNQPQHF
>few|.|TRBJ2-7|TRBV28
TGTGCCAGCAGTTTGACCTTCACCTCCTACGAGCAGTACTTC
CASSLTFTSYEQYF
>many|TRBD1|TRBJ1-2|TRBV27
TGTGCCAGCAGTTCCAGGGGGCTGGGGTATGGCTACACCTTC
CASSSRGLGYGYTF
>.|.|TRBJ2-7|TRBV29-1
TGCAGCGTTGAGAAGGGGTTCGAGCAGTACTTC
CSVEKGFEQYF
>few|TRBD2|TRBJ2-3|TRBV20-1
TGCAGTGCTGCTCGGGGGGGCCATGGAGATACGCAGTATTTT
CSAARGGHGDTQYF
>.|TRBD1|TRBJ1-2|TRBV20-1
TGCAGTGCTAGAGATGTGGGACAGGGCCAAGGCTGCACCTTC
CSARDVGQGQGCTF
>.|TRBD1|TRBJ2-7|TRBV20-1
TGCAGTCCACGGGACAGGGGCTCCTACGAGCAGTACTTC
CSPRDRGSYEQYF
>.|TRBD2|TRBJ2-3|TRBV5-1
TGCGCCAGCAGCGCGCGGGGGGGCCGTGACACAGATACGCAGTATTTT
CASSARGGRDTDTQYF
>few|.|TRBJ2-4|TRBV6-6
TGTGCCAGCAGCGCGGGCCCCAAAAACATTCAGTACTTC
CASSAGPKNIQYF
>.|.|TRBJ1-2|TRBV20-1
TGCAGTGCGAGGACAGTTTCCGCTTATGGCTACACCTTC
CSARTVSAYGYTF
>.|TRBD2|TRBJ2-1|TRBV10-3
TGTGCCATCAGTGAAAAGACTAGCGGGGGGGGGAATGAGCAGTTCTTC
CAISEKTSGGGNEQFF
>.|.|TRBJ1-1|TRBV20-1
TGCAGTGCTAGAGATGCCCGGACAGTCTCGAACACTGAAGCTTTCTTT
CSARDARTVSNTEAFF
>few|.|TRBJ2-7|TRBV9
TGTGCCAGCAGCGCCTCGGGGATCGGGTACGAGCAGTACTTC
CASSASGIGYEQYF
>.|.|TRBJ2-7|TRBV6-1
TGTGCCAGCAGTGCACAGGGAAACGCCTACGAGCAGTACTTC
CASSAQGNAYEQYF
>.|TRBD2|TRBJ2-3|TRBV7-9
TGTGCCAGCAGCTTGGGACTAGCGGGGACACCAGGGGATACGCAGTATTTT
CASSLGLAGTPGDTQYF
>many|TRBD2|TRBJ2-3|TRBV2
TGTGCCAGCAGGGGACTAGCGGGGGGCGCCATTAGCACAGATACGCAGTATTTT
CASRGLAGGAISTDTQYF
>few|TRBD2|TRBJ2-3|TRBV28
TGTGCCAGCAGGACGGGACTAGTTAGCACAGATACGCAGTATTTT
CASRTGLVSTDTQYF
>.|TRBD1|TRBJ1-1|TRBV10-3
TGTGCCATCAGGGGACAGGGAGAGACTGAAGCTTTCTTT
CAIRGQGETEAFF